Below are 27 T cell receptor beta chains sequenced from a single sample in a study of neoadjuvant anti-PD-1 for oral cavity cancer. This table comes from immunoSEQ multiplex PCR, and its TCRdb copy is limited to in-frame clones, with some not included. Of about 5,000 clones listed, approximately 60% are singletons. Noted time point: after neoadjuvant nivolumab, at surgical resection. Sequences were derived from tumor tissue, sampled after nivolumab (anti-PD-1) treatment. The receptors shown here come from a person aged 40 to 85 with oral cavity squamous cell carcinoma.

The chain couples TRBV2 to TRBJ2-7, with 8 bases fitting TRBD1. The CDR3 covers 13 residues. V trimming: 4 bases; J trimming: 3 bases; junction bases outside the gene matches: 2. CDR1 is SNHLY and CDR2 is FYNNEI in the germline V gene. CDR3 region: CASSVGQGYEQYF. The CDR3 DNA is TGTGCCAGCAGTGTCGGACAGGGCTACGAGCAGTACTTC.

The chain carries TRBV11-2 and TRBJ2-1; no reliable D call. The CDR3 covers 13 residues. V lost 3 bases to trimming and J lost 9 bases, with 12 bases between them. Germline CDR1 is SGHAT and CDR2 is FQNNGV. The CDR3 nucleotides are TGTGCCAGCAGCTTTAAAATCAGAGGTGAGCAGTTCTTC. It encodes CASSFKIRGEQFF. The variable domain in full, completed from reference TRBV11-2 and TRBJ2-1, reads EAGVAQSPRYKIIEKRQSVAFWCNPISGHATLYWYQQILGQGPKLLIQFQNNGVVDDSQLPKDRFSAERLKGVDSTLKIQPAKLEDSAVYLCASSFKIRGEQFFGPGTRLTVL.

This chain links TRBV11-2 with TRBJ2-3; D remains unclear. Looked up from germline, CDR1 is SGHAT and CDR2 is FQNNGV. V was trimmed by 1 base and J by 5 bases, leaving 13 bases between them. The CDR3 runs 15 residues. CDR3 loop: CASSLGVSPGDTQYF. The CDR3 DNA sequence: TGTGCCAGCAGCTTAGGGGTATCGCCGGGAGATACGCAGTATTTT.

For the CDR3, the DNA is TGTGCCAGTAGTATTTGGGCCCCAGGGGACACTGAAGCTTTCTTT. Its protein product is CASSIWAPGDTEAFF. This chain joins TRBV19 and TRBJ1-1, with D maybe TRBD1 (6 bases). Trimming took 3 bases from V and 3 from J, leaving 14 bases between them. This CDR3 spans 15 amino acids. The germline CDR1 and CDR2 sequences are LNHDA and SQIVND (reference sequence).

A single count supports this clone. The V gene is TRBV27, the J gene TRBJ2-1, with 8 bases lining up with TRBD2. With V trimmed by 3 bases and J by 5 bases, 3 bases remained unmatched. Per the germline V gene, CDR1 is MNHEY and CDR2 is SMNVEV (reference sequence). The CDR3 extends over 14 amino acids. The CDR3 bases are TGTGCCAGCAGTTTCAGCGGGAGCCACAATGAGCAGTTCTTC. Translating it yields CASSFSGSHNEQFF.

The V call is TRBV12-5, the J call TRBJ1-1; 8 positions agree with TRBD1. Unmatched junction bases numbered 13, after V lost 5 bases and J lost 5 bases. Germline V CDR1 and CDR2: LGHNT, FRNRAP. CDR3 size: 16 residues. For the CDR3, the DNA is TGTGCTAGTGGTAACCCCCGGACAGGGAGAAGGACTGAAGCTTTCTTT. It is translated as CASGNPRTGRRTEAFF.

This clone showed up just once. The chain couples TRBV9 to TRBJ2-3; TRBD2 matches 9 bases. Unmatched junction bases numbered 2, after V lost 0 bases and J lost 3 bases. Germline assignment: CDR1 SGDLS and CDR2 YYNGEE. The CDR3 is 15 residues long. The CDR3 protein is CASSVVAGVTDTQYF. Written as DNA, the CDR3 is TGTGCCAGCAGCGTAGTAGCGGGAGTAACAGATACGCAGTATTTT.

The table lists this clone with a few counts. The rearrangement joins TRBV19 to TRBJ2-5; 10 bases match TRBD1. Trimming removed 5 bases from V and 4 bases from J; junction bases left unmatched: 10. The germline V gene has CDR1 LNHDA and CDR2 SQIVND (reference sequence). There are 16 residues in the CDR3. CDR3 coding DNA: TGTGCCAGTAGTCCCTCCCGGACAGGGGGATTAGAGACCCAGTACTTC. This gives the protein CASSPSRTGGLETQYF.

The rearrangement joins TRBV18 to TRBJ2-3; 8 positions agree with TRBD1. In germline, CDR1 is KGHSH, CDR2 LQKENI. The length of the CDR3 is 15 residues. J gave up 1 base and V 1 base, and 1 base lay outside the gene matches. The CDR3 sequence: CASSPQDRGTDTQYF. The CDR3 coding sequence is TGTGCCAGCTCACCACAGGACAGGGGCACAGATACGCAGTATTTT.

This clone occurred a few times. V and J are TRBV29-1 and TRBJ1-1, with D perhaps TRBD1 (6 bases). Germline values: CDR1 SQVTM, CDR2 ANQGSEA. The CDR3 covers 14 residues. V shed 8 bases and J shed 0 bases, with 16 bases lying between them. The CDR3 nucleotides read TGCAGCTACACAGGGCTTCCTCTGAACACTGAAGCTTTCTTT. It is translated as CSYTGLPLNTEAFF.

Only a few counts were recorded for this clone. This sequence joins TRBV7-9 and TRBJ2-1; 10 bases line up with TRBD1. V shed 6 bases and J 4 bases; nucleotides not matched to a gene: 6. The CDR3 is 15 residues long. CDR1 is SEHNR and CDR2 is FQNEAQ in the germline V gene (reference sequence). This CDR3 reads CASSSGTGEYNEQFF. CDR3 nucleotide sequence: TGTGCCAGCAGTTCCGGGACAGGGGAATACAATGAGCAGTTCTTC. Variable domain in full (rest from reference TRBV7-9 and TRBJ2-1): DTGVSQNPRHKITKRGQNVTFRCDPISEHNRLYWYRQTLGQGPEFLTYFQNEAQLEKSRLLSDRFSAERPKGSFSTLEIQRTEQGDSAMYLCASSSGTGEYNEQFFGPGTRLTVL.

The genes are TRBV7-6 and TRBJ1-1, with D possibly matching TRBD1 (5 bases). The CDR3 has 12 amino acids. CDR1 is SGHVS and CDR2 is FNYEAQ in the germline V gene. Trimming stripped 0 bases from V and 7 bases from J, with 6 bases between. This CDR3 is CASSLAGGEAFF. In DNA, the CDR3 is TGTGCCAGCAGCTTAGCGGGGGGTGAAGCTTTCTTT.

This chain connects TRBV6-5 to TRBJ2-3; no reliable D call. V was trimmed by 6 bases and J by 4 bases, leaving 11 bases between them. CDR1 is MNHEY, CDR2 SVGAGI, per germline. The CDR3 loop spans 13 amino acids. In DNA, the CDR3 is TGTGCCAGCAGCCTAACTGGCCCAGATACGCAGTATTTT. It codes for CASSLTGPDTQYF.

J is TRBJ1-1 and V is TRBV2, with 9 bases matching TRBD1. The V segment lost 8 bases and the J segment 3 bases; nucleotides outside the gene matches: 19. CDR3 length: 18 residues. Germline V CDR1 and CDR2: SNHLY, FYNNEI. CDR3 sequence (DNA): TGTGCCAGCTCTAAGGGGGCACAGGGGGCGTCTGGGTACACTGAAGCTTTCTTT. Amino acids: CASSKGAQGASGYTEAFF. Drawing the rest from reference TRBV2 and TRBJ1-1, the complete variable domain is EPEVTQTPSHQVTQMGQEVILRCVPISNHLYFYWYRQILGQKVEFLVSFYNNEISEKSEIFDDQFSVERPDGSNFTLKIRSTKLEDSAMYFCASSKGAQGASGYTEAFFGQGTRLTVV.

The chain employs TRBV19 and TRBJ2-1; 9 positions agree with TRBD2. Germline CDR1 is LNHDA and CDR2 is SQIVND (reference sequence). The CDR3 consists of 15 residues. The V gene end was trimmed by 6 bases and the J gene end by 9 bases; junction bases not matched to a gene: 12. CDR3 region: CASRAGGGRAFEQFF. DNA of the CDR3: TGTGCCAGTAGGGCCGGAGGCGGGAGGGCCTTTGAGCAGTTCTTC. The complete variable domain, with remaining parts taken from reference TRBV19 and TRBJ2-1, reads DGGITQSPKYLFRKEGQNVTLSCEQNLNHDAMYWYRQDPGQGLRLIYYSQIVNDFQKGDIAEGYSVSREKKESFPLTVTSAQKNPTAFYLCASRAGGGRAFEQFFGPGTRLTVL.

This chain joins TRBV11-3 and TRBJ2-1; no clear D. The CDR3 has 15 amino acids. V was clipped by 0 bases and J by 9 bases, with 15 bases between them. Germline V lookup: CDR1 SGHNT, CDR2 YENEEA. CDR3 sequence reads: CASSLEARHGIEQFF. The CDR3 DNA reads TGTGCCAGCAGCTTAGAGGCCCGGCATGGGATTGAGCAGTTCTTC.

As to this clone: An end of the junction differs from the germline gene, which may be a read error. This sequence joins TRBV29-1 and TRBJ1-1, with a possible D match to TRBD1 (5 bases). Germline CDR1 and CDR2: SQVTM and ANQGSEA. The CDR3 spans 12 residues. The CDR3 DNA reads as TGCAGCGTTGAAGAAAAAGGGGCCAGGAGAATCTTT. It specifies CSVEEKGARRIF.

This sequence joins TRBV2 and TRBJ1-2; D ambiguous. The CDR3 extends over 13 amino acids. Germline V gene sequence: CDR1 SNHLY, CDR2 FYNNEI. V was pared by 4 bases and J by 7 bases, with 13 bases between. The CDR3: CASSALVGSGYTF. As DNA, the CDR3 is TGTGCCAGCAGTGCTTTGGTAGGGTCTGGCTACACCTTC.

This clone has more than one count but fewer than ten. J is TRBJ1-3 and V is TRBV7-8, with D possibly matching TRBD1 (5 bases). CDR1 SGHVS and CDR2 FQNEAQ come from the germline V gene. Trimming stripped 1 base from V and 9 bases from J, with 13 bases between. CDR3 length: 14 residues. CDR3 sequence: CASSLGRRDGTIYF. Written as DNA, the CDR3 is TGTGCCAGCAGCTTAGGGAGAAGGGACGGCACCATATATTTT.

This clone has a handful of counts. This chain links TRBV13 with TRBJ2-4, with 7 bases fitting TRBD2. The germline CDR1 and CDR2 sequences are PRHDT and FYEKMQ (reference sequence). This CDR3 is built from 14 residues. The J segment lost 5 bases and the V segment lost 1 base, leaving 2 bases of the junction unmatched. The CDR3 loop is CASSLAGGENIQYF. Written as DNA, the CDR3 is TGTGCCAGCAGCTTAGCGGGGGGAGAAAACATTCAGTACTTC.

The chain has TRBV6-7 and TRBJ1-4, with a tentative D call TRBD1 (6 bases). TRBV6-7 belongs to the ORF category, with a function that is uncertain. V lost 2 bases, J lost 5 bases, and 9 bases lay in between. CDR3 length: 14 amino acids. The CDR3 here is CASSYTGPNEKLFF. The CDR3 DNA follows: TGTGCCAGCAGTTACACAGGGCCGAATGAAAAACTGTTTTTT.

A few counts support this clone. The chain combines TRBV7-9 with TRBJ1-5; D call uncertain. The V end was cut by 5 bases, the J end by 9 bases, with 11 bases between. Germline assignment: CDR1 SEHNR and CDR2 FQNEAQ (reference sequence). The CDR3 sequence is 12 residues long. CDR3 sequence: CASSLYDRPQHF. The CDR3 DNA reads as TGTGCCAGCAGCCTATACGACCGGCCCCAGCATTTT.

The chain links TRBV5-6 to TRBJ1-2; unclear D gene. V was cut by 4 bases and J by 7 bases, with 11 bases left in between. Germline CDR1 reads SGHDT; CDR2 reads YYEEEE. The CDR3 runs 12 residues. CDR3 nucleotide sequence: TGTGCCAGCAGCCCCCGGGCGGCTGGCTACACCTTC. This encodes CASSPRAAGYTF. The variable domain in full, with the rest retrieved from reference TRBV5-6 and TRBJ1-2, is DAGVTQSPTHLIKTRGQQVTLRCSPKSGHDTVSWYQQALGQGPQFIFQYYEEEERQRGNFPDRFSGHQFPNYSSELNVNALLLGDSALYLCASSPRAAGYTFGSGTRLTVV.

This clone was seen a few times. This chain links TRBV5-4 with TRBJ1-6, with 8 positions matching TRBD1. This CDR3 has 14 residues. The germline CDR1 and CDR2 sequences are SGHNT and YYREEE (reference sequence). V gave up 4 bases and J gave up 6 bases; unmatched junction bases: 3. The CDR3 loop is CASSPGQANSPLHF. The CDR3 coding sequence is TGTGCCAGCAGCCCGGGACAGGCTAATTCACCCCTCCACTTT.

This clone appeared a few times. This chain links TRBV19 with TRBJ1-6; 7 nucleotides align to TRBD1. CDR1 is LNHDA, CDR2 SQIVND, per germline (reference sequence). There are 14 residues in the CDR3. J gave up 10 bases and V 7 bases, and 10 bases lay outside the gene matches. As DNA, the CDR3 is TGTGCCAGTAACCCTACAGGGGTTCAATCACCCCTCCACTTT. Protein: CASNPTGVQSPLHF.

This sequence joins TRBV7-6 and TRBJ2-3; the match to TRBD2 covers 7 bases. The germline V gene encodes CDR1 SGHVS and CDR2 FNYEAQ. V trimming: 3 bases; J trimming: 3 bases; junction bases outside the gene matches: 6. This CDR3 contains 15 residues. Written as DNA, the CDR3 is TGTGCCAGCAGCTTCGGCGGGAGTGGGACAGATACGCAGTATTTT. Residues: CASSFGGSGTDTQYF.

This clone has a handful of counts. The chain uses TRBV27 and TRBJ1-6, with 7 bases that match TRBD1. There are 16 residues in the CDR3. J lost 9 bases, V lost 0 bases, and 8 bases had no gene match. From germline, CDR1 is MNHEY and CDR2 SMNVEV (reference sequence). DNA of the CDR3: TGTGCCAGCAGTTTATCGTGGGGGACAGAGGTTTCACCCCTCCACTTT. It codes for CASSLSWGTEVSPLHF.